The 12 T cell receptor beta chains listed next were all sequenced from one sample in a study of T cell repertoires in cytomegalovirus infection. TCRdb re-analysed the reads in MiXCR, keeping a single row per CDR3 protein. Here the sample spans roughly 350,000 distinct CDR3 sequences, roughly a third being singletons. These receptors lack a known antigen. Sample: cultured PBMCs, taken from culture after CMV antigen stimulation. These receptors were collected from a human donor in good health (CMV status not recorded). Some clones in this sample may be carry-over from other donors' samples.

This clonotype appeared once. The gene calls are TRBV4-1 and TRBJ1-4; TRBD1 agrees at 7 bases. The CDR3 consists of 17 residues. CDR1 and CDR2 (germline): MGHRA, YSYEKL. V lost 0 bases and J lost 0; bases outside the gene matches: 4. CDR3 amino acids: CASSQEGTAATNEKLFF. In nucleotides, the CDR3 is TGCGCCAGCAGCCAAGAAGGGACAGCTGCAACTAATGAAAAACTGTTTTTT.

The chain links TRBV6-2 or TRBV6-3 to TRBJ2-7, with TRBD1 as a possible D gene (5 bases). Germline lookup yields CDR1 MNHEY and CDR2 SVGEGT. This CDR3 has 14 amino acids. V lost 7 bases, J lost 2 bases, and 15 bases lay in between. The CDR3 DNA reads TGTGCCAGCATTGAGGCAGGGCTAACCTACGAGCAGTACGTC. Translating it yields CASIEAGLTYEQYV.

The chain links TRBV7-2 to TRBJ2-1, with 12 nucleotides matching TRBD2. Germline loops: CDR1 SGHTA, CDR2 FQGNSA. V gave up 2 bases and J gave up 8 bases; unmatched junction bases: 7. CDR3 length: 16 amino acids. The CDR3 coding sequence is TGTGCCAGCAGCTTATCCGGGACTAGCGGGTGGGATGAGCAGTTCTTC. As protein: CASSLSGTSGWDEQFF.

The chain employs TRBV2 and TRBJ2-1; tentative D call: TRBD2 (5 bases). The germline gives CDR1 SNHLY, CDR2 FYNNEI. V lost 3 bases, J lost 3 bases, and 18 bases lay in between. The CDR3 extends over 17 amino acids. The CDR3 is CASSDQNRLQIYNEQFF. Written as DNA, the CDR3 is TGTGCCAGCAGTGACCAAAACCGACTACAAATCTACAATGAGCAGTTCTTC.

This clonotype has only a few counts. V gene TRBV7-2 combines with J gene TRBJ2-7; tentative D call: TRBD2 (5 bases). Between the trimmed V and J ends, which lost 5 bases and 4 bases, there was a span of 21 bases. The CDR3 length is 16 residues. Germline CDR1 reads SGHTA; CDR2 reads FQGNSA. The CDR3 loop reads CASSLGRDQAVYEQYF. CDR3 DNA sequence: TGTGCCAGCAGCCTGGGGAGAGACCAGGCGGTATACGAGCAGTACTTC.

The rearrangement links TRBV19 to TRBJ2-6; TRBD2 matches 7 bases. With 7 bases clipped from V and 0 bases from J, the junction kept 9 bases outside the gene matches. CDR1 is LNHDA and CDR2 is SQIVND in the germline V gene (reference sequence). CDR3 size: 17 residues. The CDR3 DNA sequence: TGTGCCAGTACCCGATTGGGGGGGAACTCTGGGGCCAACGTCCTGACTTTC. As protein: CASTRLGGNSGANVLTF.

The V call is TRBV19, the J call TRBJ2-5; 15 nucleotides align to TRBD2. With V trimmed by 3 bases and J by 4 bases, 3 bases remained unmatched. Per the germline V gene, CDR1 is LNHDA and CDR2 is SQIVND (reference sequence). This CDR3 has 16 amino acids. This CDR3 reads CASSILGLAGGETQYF. The CDR3, as DNA: TGTGCCAGTAGTATCCTGGGACTAGCGGGAGGAGAGACCCAGTACTTC.

J is TRBJ2-2 and V is TRBV4-2; 8 bases align to TRBD2. V lost 3 bases, J lost 3 bases, and 6 bases stayed unmatched. Per germline, CDR1 LGHNA and CDR2 YNFKEQ. The CDR3 is made up of 16 amino acids. The CDR3 nucleotides read TGTGCCAGCAGCCATGAACGGGGGGGGGACACCGGGGAGCTGTTTTTT. This codes for CASSHERGGDTGELFF.

The chain couples TRBV5-6 to TRBJ2-7, with D uncertain. Germline V gene data show CDR1 as SGHDT and CDR2 as YYEEEE. The CDR3 covers 11 residues. The V end was cut by 3 bases, the J end by 3 bases, with 4 bases between. CDR3 sequence: CASSSNYEQYF. The CDR3 nucleotides read TGTGCCAGCAGCTCAAACTACGAGCAGTACTTC.

The chain employs TRBV12-3 or TRBV12-4 and TRBJ1-1; the D is unclear. This CDR3 has 15 amino acids. Trimming took off 2 bases at V and 1 base at J, with 11 bases between the two ends. CDR3 sequence: CASSLRLYKNTEAFF. CDR3 DNA sequence: TGTGCCAGCAGTTTAAGACTTTACAAGAACACTGAAGCTTTCTTT.

The chain couples TRBV28 to TRBJ1-5; a weak D match, TRBD1 (5 bases). CDR1 is MDHEN and CDR2 is SYDVKM in the germline V gene. The germline V and J ends were trimmed by 6 bases and 4 bases, with 19 bases remaining between them. CDR3 size: 16 residues. The CDR3 region is CASSFGGGTVNQPQHF. The CDR3 nucleotides are TGTGCCAGCAGCTTTGGCGGCGGGACGGTGAATCAGCCCCAGCATTTT.

The sample holds a few counts of this clonotype. The chain recombines TRBV19 with TRBJ1-5; 11 bases match TRBD1. V shed 6 bases and J 3 bases; nucleotides not matched to a gene: 1. This CDR3 is built from 14 residues. Germline CDR1 LNHDA, CDR2 SQIVND (reference sequence). The CDR3 DNA reads as TGTGCCAGTAGGGGACAGGGGGACAATCAGCCCCAGCATTTT. This encodes CASRGQGDNQPQHF. Drawing the rest from reference TRBV19 and TRBJ1-5, the complete variable domain is DGGITQSPKYLFRKEGQNVTLSCEQNLNHDAMYWYRQDPGQGLRLIYYSQIVNDFQKGDIAEGYSVSREKKESFPLTVTSAQKNPTAFYLCASRGQGDNQPQHFGDGTRLSIL.